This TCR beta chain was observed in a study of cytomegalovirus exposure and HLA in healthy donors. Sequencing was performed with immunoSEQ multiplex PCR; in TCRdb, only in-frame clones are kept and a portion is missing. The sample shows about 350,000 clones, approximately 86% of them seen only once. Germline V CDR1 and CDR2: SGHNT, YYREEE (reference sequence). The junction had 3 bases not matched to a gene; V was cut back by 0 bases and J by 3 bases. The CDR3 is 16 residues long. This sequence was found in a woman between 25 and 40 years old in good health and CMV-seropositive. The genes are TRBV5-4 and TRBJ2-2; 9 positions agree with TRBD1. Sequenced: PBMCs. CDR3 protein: CASSLGDRDYTGELFF. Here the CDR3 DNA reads TGTGCCAGCAGCTTGGGGGACAGGGATTACACCGGGGAGCTGTTTTTT.